The rows below give T cell receptor beta chains drawn from one sample of a study of early T cells in non-severe SARS-CoV-2 infection. TCRdb analysed the 5' RACE reads with MiXCR anew, one entry per CDR3 protein. The sample lists roughly 63,000 distinct CDR3 sequences; 13% were seen once. Sequenced material: whole blood. The source is an adult who was a healthcare worker with PCR-confirmed SARS-CoV-2 infection or an uninfected control (not recorded which). The conserved cysteine and the conserved F or W are not part of the CDR3 here.

v_call	j_call	cdr3_aa
TRBV3-1	TRBJ2-6	ASSLAQGSAGANVLT
TRBV29-1	TRBJ1-1	SVLGKRKNTEAF
TRBV6-6	TRBJ1-6	ASSRRTGSYNSPLH
TRBV4-1	TRBJ2-2	ASQETMNTGELF
TRBV6-5	TRBJ1-5	ASSYSKVRNQPQH
TRBV23-1	TRBJ1-5	ASSQSRTDEQPQH
TRBV29-1	TRBJ2-3	SVRLAGGPDTQY
TRBV25-1	TRBJ2-2	ASSRTGDTGELF
TRBV15	TRBJ1-5	ATSGTGSRQPQH
TRBV6-4	TRBJ2-2	ASSRDFSSGELF